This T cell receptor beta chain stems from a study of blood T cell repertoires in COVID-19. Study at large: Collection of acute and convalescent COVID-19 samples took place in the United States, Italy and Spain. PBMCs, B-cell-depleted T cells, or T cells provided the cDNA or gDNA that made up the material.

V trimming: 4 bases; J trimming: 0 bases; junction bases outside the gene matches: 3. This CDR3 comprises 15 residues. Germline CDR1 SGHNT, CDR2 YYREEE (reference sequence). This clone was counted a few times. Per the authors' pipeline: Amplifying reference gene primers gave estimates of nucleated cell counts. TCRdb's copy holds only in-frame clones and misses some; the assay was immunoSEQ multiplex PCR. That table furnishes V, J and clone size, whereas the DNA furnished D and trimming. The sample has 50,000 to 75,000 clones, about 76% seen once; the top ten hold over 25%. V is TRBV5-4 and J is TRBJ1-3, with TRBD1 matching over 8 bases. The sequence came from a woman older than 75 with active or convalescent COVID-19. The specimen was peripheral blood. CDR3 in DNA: TGTGCCAGCAGCGAGGGACAGGACTCTGGAAACACCATATATTTT. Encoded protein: CASSEGQDSGNTIYF.